The 5 T cell receptor beta chains below all came from one sample that was sequenced in a study of shared clonotypes between healthy human individuals (dated by TCRdb to the early 2020s). The library was prepared using the immunoSEQ multiplex PCR assay. In its TCRdb copy, this immuneACCESS table keeps in-frame sequences only and misses some clones. Where compared with another copy, unresolved V genes explain less than half of these, and the others have no known cause. This sample gives roughly 110,000 clones in total; 68% of them show up just once. Under 25% of the sample belongs to the ten largest clones. Material: memory CD8+ T cells sorted from blood. The sample's cell subset or site, from its label and the paper: CD45RO+ cells pooled with CCR7-negative TemRA cells. The receptor set was obtained from a woman under 40 in good health.

This clone came up a few times. The gene calls are TRBV10-2 and TRBJ1-2; TRBD1 matches at 8 bases. Germline loops: CDR1 WSHSY, CDR2 SAAADI. Trimming at V came to 6 bases and at J to 4 bases, leaving 4 bases not matched to a gene. CDR3 length: 13 residues. CDR3 DNA: TGCGCCAGCAGCCCCGGGACAGGCTATGGCTACACCTTC. Its translation: CASSPGTGYGYTF.

This chain connects TRBV5-1 to TRBJ2-7; a possible D gene is TRBD2 (5 bases). Per germline, CDR1 SGHRS and CDR2 YFSETQ. V lost 3 bases and J 0 bases, leaving 10 bases between the germline ends. The CDR3 runs to 14 residues. This CDR3 reads CASSYSAHSYEQYF. CDR3 DNA: TGCGCCAGCAGCTATAGCGCCCACTCCTACGAGCAGTACTTC.

The chain recombines TRBV28 with TRBJ2-5; a possible D gene is TRBD2 (6 bases). The CDR3 loop spans 17 amino acids. Germline CDR1 and CDR2: MDHEN and SYDVKM. V lost 2 bases to trimming and J lost 4 bases, with 20 bases between them. The CDR3 sequence: CASSLLGGQGGAETQYF. The CDR3, as DNA: TGTGCCAGCAGTTTACTCGGAGGGCAGGGAGGTGCAGAGACCCAGTACTTC. The full variable domain, in which reference TRBV28 and TRBJ2-5 provide the parts outside the CDR3, is DVKVTQSSRYLVKRTGEKVFLECVQDMDHENMFWYRQDPGLGLRLIYFSYDVKMKEKGDIPEGYSVSREKKERFSLILESASTNQTSMYLCASSLLGGQGGAETQYFGPGTRLLVL.

By share of the sample, this clone is medium-sized (0.01 to 0.1%). The chain combines TRBV10-3 with TRBJ2-7; no clear D gene. The CDR3 is made up of 15 amino acids. Germline loops: CDR1 ENHRY, CDR2 SYGVKD. Trimming shortened V by 0 bases and J by 6 bases, and 15 bases separated the two germline ends. This chain's CDR3 is CAISESWDPPSEQYF. DNA of the CDR3: TGTGCCATCAGTGAGTCTTGGGATCCCCCCTCCGAGCAGTACTTC.

The rearrangement links TRBV5-5 to TRBJ2-5; D is uncertain. Between the trimmed V and J ends, which lost 4 bases and 6 bases, there was a span of 16 bases. CDR1 SGHKS and CDR2 YYEKEE come from the germline V gene (reference sequence). The CDR3 consists of 14 residues. In DNA, the CDR3 is TGTGCCAGCAGCCCCGGGCCTCTAGGAAAGACCCAGTACTTC. It is translated as CASSPGPLGKTQYF.